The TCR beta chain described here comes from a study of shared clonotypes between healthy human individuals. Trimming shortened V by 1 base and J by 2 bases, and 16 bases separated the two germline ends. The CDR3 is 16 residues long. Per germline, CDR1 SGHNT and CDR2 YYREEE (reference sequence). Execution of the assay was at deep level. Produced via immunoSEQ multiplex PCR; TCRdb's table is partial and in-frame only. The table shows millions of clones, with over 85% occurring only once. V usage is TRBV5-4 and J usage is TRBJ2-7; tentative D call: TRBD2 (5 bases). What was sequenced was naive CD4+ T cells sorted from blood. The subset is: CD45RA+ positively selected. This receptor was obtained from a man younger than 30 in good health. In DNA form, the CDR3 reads TGTGCCAGCAGCTTGCCCCCTAGCAATCTCGCCTACGAGCAGTACTTC. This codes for CASSLPPSNLAYEQYF.